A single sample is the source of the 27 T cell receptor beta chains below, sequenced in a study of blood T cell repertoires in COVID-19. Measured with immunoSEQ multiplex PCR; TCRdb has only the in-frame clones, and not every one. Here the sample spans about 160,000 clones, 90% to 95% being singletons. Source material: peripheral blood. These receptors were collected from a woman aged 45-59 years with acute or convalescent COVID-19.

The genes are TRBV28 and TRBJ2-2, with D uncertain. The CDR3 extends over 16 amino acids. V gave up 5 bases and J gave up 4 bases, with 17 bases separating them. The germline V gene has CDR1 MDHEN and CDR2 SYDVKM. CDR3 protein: CASSPQTESLTGELFF. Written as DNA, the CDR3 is TGTGCCAGCAGTCCCCAAACAGAAAGTCTCACCGGGGAGCTGTTTTTT.

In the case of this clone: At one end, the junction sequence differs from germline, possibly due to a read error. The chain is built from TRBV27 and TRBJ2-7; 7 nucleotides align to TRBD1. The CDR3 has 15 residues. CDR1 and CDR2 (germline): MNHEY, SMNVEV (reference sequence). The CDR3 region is CASSLSGTETYEQYF. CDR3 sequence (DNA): TGTGCCAGCAGTCTATCCGGGACAGAGACCTACGAGCAGTACTTC.

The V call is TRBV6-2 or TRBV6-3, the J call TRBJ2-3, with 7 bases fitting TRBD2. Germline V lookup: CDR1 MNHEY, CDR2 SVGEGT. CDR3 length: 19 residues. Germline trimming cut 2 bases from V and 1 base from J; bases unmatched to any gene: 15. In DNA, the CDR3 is TGTGCCAGCAGTTACCGTGGCGGGAGTTCATCCCTGGGCACAGATACGCAGTATTTT. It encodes CASSYRGGSSSLGTDTQYF.

Here the CDR3 reads CASSLVGKTGYNGYTF. Here the CDR3 DNA reads TGTGCCAGCAGCTTAGTCGGAAAAACAGGGTATAACGGCTACACCTTC. The chain employs TRBV7-2 and TRBJ1-2, with D tentatively TRBD1 (6 bases). The germline V and J ends were trimmed by 1 base and 8 bases, with 20 bases remaining between them. The CDR3 runs to 16 residues. Germline CDR1 reads SGHTA; CDR2 reads FQGNSA.

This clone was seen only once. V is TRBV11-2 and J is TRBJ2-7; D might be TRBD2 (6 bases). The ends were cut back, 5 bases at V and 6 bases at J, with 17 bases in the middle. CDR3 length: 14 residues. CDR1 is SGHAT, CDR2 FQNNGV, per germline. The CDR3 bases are TGTGCCAGCAGCCGACTAGGGAGAATTTCCGAGCAGTACTTC. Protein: CASSRLGRISEQYF.

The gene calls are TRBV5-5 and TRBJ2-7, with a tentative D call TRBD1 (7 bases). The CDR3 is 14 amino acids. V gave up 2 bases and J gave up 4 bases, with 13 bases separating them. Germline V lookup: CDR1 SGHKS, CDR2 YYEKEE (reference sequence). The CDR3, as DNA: TGTGCCAGCAGCTTTGGAGGGGGCTCGTACGAGCAGTACTTC. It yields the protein CASSFGGGSYEQYF.

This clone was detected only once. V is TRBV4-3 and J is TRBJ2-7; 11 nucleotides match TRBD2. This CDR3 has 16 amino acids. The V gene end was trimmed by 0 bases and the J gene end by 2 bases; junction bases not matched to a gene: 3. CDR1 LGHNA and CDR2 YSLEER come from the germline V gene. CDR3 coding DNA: TGCGCCAGCAGCCAAGACACTAGCGGGGGAACCTACGAGCAGTACTTC. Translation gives CASSQDTSGGTYEQYF.

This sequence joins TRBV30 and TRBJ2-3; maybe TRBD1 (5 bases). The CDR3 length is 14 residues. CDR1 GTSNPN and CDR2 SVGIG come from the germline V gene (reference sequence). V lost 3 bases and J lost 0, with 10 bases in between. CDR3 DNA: TGTGCCTGGAGCGCAGGGCTTAGCACAGATACGCAGTATTTT. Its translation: CAWSAGLSTDTQYF.

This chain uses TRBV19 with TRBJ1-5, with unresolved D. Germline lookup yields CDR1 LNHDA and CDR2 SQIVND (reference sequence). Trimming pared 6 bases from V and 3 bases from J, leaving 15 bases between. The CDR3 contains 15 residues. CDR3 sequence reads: CASRGVQYYNQPQHF. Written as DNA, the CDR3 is TGTGCCAGTAGAGGTGTCCAGTACTACAATCAGCCCCAGCATTTT.

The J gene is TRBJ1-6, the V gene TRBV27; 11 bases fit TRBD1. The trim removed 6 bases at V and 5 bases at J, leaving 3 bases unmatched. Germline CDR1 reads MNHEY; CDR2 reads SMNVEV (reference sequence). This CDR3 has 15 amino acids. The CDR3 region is CASRGQGENNSPLHF. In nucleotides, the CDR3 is TGTGCCAGCAGGGGACAGGGGGAAAATAATTCACCCCTCCACTTT.

DNA of the CDR3: TGTGCCACCAGCAGATTTCCGGGACAGGGCTATGGCTACACCTTC. It specifies CATSRFPGQGYGYTF. This sequence joins TRBV15 and TRBJ1-2, with 9 bases fitting TRBD1. Germline CDR1 LNHNV, CDR2 YYDKDF (reference sequence). The CDR3 totals 15 residues. The junction had 5 bases not matched to a gene; V was cut back by 2 bases and J by 4 bases. Together with reference TRBV15 and TRBJ1-2, the CDR3 gives the full variable domain: DAMVIQNPRYQVTQFGKPVTLSCSQTLNHNVMYWYQQKSSQAPKLLFHYYDKDFNNEADTPDNFQSRRPNTSFCFLDIRSPGLGDTAMYLCATSRFPGQGYGYTFGSGTRLTVV.

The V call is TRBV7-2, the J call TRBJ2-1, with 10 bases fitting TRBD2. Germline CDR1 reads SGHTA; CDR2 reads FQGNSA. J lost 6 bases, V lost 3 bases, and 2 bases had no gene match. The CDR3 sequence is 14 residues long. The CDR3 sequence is CASSLGLAPNEQFF. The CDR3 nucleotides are TGTGCCAGCAGCTTGGGACTAGCGCCCAATGAGCAGTTCTTC.

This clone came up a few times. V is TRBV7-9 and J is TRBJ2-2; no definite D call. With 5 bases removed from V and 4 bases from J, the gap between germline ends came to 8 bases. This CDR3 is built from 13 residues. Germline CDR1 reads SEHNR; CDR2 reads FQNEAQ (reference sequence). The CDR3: CASSPPRTGELFF. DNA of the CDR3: TGTGCCAGCAGCCCTCCTCGCACCGGGGAGCTGTTTTTT. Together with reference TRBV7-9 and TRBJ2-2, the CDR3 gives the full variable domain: DTGVSQNPRHKITKRGQNVTFRCDPISEHNRLYWYRQTLGQGPEFLTYFQNEAQLEKSRLLSDRFSAERPKGSFSTLEIQRTEQGDSAMYLCASSPPRTGELFFGEGSRLTVL.

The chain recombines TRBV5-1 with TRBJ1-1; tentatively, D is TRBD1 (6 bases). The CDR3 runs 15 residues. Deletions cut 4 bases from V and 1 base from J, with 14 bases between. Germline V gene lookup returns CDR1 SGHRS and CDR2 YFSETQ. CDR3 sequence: CASSRGGPENTEAFF. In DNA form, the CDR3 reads TGCGCCAGCAGCAGGGGGGGCCCTGAGAACACTGAAGCTTTCTTT.

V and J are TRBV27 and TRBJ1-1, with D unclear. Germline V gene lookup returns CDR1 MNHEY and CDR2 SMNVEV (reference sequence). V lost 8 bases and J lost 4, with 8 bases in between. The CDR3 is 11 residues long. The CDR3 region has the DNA TGTGCCAGCGTCGGGGTCACTGAAGCTTTCTTT. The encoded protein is CASVGVTEAFF.

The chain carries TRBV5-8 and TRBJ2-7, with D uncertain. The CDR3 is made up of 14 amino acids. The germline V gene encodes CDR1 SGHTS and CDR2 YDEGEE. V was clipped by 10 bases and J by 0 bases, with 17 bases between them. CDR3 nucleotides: TGTGCCGCCCGGGTCTTTCCGGGCTCCTACGAGCAGTACTTC. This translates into CAARVFPGSYEQYF. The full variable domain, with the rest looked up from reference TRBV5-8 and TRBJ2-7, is EAGVTQSPTHLIKTRGQQATLRCSPISGHTSVYWYQQALGLGLQFLLWYDEGEERNRGNFPPRFSGRQFPNYSSELNVNALELEDSALYLCAARVFPGSYEQYFGPGTRLTVT.

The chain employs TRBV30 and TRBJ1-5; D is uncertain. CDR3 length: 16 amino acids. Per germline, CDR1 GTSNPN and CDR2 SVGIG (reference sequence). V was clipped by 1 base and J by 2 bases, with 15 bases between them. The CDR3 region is CAWSEVGAVRNQPQHF. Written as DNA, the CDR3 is TGTGCCTGGAGTGAGGTCGGAGCAGTACGCAATCAGCCCCAGCATTTT.

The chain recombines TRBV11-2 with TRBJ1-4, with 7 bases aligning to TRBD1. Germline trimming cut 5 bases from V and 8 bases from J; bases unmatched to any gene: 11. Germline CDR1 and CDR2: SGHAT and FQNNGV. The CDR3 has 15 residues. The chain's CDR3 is CASSPSTGTREKLFF. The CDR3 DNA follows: TGTGCCAGCAGCCCATCGACAGGGACTAGAGAAAAACTGTTTTTT.

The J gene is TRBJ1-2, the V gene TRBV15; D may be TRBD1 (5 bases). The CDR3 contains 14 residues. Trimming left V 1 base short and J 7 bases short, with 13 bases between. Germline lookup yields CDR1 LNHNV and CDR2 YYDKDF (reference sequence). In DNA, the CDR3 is TGTGCCACCAGCAGAGGATGGGGGGAGGGTGGCTACACCTTC. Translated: CATSRGWGEGGYTF.

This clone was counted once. The CDR3 is CASIRATGPNYGYTF. In DNA form, the CDR3 reads TGTGCCAGCATTCGGGCGACAGGGCCTAACTATGGCTACACCTTC. V gene TRBV6-5 combines with J gene TRBJ1-2, with 7 bases aligning to TRBD1. The CDR3 consists of 15 residues. With 7 bases clipped from V and 0 bases from J, the junction kept 8 bases outside the gene matches. Per germline, CDR1 MNHEY and CDR2 SVGAGI.

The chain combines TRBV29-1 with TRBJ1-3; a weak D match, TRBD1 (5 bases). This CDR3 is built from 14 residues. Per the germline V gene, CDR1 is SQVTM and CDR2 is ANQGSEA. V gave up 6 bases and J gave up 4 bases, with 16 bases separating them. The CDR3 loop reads CSVLPGLGGNTIYF. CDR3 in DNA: TGCAGCGTCCTACCGGGACTAGGAGGAAACACCATATATTTT.

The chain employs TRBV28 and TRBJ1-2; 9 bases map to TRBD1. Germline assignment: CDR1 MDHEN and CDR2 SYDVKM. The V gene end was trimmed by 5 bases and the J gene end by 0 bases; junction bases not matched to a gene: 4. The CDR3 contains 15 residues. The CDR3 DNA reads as TGTGCCAGCAGTATCACAGGGGGCGCTAACTATGGCTACACCTTC. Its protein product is CASSITGGANYGYTF.

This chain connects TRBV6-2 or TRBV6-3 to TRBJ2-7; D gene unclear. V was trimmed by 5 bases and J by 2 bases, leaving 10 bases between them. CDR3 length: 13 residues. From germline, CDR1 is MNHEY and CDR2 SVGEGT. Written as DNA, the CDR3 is TGTGCCAGCAGTCCAATCGGTCCCTACGAGCAGTACTTC. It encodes CASSPIGPYEQYF.

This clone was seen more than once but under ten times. The DNA for the CDR3 is TGTGCCAGCGGCAGGGGAGAAGGCTACACCTTC. This translates into CASGRGEGYTF. The genes are TRBV6-5 and TRBJ1-2; TRBD1 is a possible D gene (6 bases). The CDR3 length is 11 residues. The ends were cut back, 8 bases at V and 8 bases at J, with 12 bases in the middle. Germline V gives CDR1 MNHEY, CDR2 SVGAGI.

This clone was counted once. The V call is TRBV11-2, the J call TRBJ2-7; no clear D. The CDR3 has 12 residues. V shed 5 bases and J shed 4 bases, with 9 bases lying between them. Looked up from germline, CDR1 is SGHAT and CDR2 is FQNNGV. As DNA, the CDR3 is TGTGCCAGCAGCACCACGGGTTACGAGCAGTACTTC. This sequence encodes CASSTTGYEQYF. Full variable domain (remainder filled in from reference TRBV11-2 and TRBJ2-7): EAGVAQSPRYKIIEKRQSVAFWCNPISGHATLYWYQQILGQGPKLLIQFQNNGVVDDSQLPKDRFSAERLKGVDSTLKIQPAKLEDSAVYLCASSTTGYEQYFGPGTRLTVT.

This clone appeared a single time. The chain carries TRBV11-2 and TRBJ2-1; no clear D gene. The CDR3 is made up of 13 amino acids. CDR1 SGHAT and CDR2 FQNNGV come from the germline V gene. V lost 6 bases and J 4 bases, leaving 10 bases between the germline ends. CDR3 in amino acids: CASRAAGYNEQFF. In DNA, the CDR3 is TGTGCCAGCAGGGCCGCCGGGTACAATGAGCAGTTCTTC.

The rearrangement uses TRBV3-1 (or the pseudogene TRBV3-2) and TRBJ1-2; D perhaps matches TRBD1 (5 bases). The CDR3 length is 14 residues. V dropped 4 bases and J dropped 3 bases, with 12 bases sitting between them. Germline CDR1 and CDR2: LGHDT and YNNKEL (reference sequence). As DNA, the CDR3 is TGTGCCAGCAGCCGTCAGGGCCTACACTATGGCTACACCTTC. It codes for CASSRQGLHYGYTF.